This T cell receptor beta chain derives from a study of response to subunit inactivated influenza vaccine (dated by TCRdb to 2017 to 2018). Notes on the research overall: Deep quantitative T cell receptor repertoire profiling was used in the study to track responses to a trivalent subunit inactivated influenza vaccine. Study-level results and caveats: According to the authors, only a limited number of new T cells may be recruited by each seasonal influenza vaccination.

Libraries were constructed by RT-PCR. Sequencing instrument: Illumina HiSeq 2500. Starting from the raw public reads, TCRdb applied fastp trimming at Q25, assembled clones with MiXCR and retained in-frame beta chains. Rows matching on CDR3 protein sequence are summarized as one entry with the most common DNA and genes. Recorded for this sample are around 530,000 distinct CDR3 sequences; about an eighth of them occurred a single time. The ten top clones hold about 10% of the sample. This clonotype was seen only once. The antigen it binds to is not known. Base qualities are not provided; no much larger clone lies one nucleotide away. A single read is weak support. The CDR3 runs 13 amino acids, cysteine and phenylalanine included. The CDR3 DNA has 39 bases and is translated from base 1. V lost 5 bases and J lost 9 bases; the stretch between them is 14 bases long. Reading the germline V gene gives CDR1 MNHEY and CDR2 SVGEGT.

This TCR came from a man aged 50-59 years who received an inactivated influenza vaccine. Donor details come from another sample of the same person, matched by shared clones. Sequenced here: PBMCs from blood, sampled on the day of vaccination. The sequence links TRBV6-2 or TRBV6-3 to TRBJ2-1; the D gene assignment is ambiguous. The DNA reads TGTGCCAGCAGTGGCATACGAGGCACTGAGCAGTTCTTC. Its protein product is CASSGIRGTEQFF.